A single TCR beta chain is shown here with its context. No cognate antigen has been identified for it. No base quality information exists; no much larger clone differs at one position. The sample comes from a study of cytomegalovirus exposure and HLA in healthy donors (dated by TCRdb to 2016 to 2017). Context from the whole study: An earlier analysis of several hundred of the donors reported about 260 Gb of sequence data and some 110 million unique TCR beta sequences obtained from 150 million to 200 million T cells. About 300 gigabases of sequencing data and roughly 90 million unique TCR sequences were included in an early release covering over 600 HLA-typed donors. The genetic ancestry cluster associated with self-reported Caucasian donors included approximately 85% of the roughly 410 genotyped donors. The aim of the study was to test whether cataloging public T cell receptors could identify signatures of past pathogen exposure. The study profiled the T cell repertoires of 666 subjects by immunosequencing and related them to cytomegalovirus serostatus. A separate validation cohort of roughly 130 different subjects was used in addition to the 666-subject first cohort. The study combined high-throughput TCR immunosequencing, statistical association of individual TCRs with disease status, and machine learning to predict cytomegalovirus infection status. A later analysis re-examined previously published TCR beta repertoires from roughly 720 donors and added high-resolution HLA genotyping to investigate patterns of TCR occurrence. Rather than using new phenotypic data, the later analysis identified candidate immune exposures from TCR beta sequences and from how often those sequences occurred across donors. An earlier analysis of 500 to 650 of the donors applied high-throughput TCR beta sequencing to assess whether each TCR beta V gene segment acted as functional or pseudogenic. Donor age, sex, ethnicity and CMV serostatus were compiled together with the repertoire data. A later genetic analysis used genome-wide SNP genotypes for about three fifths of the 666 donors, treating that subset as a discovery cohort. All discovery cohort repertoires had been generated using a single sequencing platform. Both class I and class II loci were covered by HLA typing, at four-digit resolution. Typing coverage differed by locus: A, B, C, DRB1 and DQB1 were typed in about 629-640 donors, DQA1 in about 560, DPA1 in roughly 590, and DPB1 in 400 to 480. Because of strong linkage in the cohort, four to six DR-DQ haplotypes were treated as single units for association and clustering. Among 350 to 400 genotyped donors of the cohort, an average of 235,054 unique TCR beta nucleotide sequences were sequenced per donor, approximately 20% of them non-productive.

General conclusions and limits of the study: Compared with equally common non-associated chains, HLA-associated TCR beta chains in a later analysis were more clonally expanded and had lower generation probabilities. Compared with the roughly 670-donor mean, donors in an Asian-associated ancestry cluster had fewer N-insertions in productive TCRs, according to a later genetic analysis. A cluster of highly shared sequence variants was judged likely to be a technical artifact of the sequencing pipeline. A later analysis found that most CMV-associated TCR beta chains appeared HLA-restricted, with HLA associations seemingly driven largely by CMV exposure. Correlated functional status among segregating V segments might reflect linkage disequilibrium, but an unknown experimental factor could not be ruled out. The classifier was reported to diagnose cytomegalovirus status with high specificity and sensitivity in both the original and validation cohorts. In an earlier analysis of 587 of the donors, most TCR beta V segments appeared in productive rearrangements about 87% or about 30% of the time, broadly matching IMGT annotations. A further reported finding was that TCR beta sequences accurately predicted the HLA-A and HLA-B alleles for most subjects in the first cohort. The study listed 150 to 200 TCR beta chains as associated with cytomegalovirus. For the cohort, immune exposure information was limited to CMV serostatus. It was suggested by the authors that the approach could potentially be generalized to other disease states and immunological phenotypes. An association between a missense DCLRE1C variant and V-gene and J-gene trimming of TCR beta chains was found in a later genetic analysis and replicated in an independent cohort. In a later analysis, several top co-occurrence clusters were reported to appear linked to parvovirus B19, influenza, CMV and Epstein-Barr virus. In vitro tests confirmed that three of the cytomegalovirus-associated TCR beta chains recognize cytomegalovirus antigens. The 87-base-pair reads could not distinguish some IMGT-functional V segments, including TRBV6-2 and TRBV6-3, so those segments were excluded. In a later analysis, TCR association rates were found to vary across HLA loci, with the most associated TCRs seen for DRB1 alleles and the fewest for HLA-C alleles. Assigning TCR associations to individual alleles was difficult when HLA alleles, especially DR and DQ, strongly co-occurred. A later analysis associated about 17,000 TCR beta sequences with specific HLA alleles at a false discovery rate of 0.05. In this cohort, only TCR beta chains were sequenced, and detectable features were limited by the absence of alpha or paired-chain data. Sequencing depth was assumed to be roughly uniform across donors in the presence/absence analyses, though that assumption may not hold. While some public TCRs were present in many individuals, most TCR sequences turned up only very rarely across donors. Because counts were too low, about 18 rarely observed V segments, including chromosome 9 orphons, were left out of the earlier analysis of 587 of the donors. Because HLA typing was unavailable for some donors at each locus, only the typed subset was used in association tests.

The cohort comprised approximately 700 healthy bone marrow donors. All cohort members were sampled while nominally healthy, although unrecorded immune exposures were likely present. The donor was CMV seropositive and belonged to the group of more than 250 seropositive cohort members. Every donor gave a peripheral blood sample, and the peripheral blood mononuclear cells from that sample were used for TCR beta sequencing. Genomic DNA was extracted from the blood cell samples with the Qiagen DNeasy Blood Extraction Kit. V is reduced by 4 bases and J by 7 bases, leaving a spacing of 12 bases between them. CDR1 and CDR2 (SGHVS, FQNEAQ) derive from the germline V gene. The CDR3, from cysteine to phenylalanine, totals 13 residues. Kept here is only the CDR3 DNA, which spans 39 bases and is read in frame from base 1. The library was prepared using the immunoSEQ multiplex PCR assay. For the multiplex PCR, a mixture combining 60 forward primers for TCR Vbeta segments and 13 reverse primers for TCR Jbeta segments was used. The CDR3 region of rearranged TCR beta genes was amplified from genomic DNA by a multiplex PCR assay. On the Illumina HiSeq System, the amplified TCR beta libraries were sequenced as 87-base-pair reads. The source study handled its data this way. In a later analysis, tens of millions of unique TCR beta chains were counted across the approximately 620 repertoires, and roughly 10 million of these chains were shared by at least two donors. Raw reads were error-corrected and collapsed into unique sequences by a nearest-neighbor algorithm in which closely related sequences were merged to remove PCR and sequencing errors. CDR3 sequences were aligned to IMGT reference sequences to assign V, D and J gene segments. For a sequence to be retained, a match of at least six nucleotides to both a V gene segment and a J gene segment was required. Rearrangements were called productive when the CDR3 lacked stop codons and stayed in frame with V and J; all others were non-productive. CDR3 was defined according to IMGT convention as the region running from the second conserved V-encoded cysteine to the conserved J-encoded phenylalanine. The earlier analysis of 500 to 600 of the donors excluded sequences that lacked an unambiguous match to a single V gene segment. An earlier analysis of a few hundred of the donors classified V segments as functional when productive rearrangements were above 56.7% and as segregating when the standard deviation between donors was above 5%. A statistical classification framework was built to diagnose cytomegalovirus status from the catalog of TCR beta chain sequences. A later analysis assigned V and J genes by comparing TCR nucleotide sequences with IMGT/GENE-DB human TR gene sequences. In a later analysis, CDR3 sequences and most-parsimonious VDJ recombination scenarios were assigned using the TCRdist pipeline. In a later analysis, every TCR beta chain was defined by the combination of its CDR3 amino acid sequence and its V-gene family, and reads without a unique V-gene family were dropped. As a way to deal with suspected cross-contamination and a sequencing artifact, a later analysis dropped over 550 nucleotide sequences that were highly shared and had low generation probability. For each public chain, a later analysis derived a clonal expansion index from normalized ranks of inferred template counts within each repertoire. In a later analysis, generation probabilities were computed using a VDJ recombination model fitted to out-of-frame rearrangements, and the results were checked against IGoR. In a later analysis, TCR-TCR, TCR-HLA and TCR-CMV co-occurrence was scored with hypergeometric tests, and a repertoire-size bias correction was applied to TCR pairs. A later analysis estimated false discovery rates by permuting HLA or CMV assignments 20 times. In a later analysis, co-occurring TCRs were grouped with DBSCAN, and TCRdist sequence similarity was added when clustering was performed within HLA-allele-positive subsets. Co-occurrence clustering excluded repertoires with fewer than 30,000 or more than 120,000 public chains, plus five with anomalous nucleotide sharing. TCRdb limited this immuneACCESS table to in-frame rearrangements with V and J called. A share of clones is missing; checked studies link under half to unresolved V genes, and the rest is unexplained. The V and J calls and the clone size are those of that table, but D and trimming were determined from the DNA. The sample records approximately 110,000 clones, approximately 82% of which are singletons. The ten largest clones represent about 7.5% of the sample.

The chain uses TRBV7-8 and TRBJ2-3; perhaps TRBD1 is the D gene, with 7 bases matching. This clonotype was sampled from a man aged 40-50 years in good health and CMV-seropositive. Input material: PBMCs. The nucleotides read TGTGCCAGCAGCTCGCAGGGGGGCAATACGCAGTATTTT. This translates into CASSSQGGNTQYF.